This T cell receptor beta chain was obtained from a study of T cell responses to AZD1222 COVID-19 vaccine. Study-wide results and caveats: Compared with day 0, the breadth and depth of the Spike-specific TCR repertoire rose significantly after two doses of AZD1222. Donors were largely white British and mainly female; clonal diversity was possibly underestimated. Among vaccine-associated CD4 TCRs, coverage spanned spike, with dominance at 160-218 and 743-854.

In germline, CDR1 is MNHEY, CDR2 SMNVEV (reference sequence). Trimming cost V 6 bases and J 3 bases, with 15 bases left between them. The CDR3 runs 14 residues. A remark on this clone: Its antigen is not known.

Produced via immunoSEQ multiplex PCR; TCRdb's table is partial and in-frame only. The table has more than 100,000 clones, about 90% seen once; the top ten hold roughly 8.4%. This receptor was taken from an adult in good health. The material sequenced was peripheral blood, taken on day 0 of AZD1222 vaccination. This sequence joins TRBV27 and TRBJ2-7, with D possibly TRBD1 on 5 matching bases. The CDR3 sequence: CASSPPPGYYEQYF. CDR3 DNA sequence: TGTGCCAGCAGCCCTCCCCCAGGGTACTACGAGCAGTACTTC.